The 29 T cell receptor beta chains in this list originate from one sample, sequenced in a study of blood T cells in healthy people across ages. PCR was performed a second time for about 7 to 12 cycles using a sample-barcoded 5' primer and a J-beta primer mix. TCRdb reanalysed the 5' RACE reads using MiXCR and keeps one entry per CDR3 protein. This sample has about 1.4 million distinct CDR3 sequences; approximately 60% occur once, and the top ten carry over 5%. Sequences were obtained from blood. The source of these receptors is a man aged 18-30 years in good health.

The chain has TRBV6-1 and TRBJ2-6; D ambiguous. The germline gives CDR1 MNHNS, CDR2 SASEGT. The CDR3 sequence is 15 residues long. Trimming shortened V by 6 bases and J by 0 bases, and 9 bases separated the two germline ends. CDR3 amino acids: CASSLITSGANVLTF. CDR3 in DNA: TGTGCCAGCAGCCTCATTACCTCTGGGGCCAACGTCCTGACTTTC.

This clonotype was observed a few times. The V gene is TRBV15, the J gene TRBJ2-1; D is uncertain. The J call may be wrong; the DNA end is better matched by TRBJ2-7. CDR1 is LNHNV and CDR2 is YYDKDF in the germline V gene (reference sequence). The CDR3 contains 12 residues. CDR3 residues: CATSIGMYEQYF. The CDR3 DNA reads TGTGCCACCAGCATTGGAATGTACGAGCAGTACTTC.

A few counts support this clonotype. The J gene is TRBJ2-7, the V gene TRBV20-1, with 9 bases lining up with TRBD2. Germline trimming cut 2 bases from V and 6 bases from J; bases unmatched to any gene: 14. Germline V gives CDR1 DFQATT, CDR2 SNEGSKA (reference sequence). This CDR3 comprises 16 residues. DNA of the CDR3: TGCAGTGCTAGAAGGTTCGCGGGGGGGATCCTAGCCGAGCAGTACTTC. Translated: CSARRFAGGILAEQYF.

This sequence joins TRBV4-2 and TRBJ2-3; 8 bases agree with TRBD2. The V gene's germline CDR1 is LGHNA and CDR2 YNFKEQ. This CDR3 spans 22 amino acids. J was trimmed by 0 bases and V by 0 bases; bases with no gene match: 20. The CDR3 is CASSQDRVAGGTYRLSTDTQYF. The CDR3 nucleotides are TGTGCCAGCAGCCAAGATAGGGTGGCGGGGGGAACATACCGCCTGAGCACAGATACGCAGTATTTT.

The chain couples TRBV14 to TRBJ1-1, with 7 bases identical to TRBD1. Looked up from germline, CDR1 is SGHDN and CDR2 is FVKESK. The CDR3 length is 15 residues. Germline trimming cut 9 bases from V and 4 bases from J; bases unmatched to any gene: 14. CDR3 loop: CARTGVIIWFTEAFF. Here the CDR3 DNA reads TGTGCCAGAACAGGGGTGATCATTTGGTTCACTGAAGCTTTCTTT.

The CDR3 loop reads CASSGGTGYEQYF. The CDR3 nucleotides are TGTGCCAGCAGTGGCGGGACTGGCTACGAGCAGTACTTC. This rearrangement joins TRBV2 to TRBJ2-7; the D gene is possibly TRBD2 (6 bases). V was pared by 4 bases and J by 3 bases, with 10 bases between. CDR3 length equals 13 residues. Germline V CDR1 and CDR2: SNHLY, FYNNEI.

V is TRBV3-1 and J is TRBJ2-7; D remains ambiguous. The CDR3 totals 13 residues. CDR1 is LGHDT, CDR2 YNNKEL, per germline (reference sequence). Trimming removed 4 bases at V and 7 bases at J, with 14 bases between. CDR3 bases: TGTGCCAGCAGCCCTCAAGCGCAAACGGAGCAGTACTTC. This codes for CASSPQAQTEQYF.

This chain uses TRBV4-3 with TRBJ1-2, with a possible D match to TRBD1 (6 bases). The germline V gene encodes CDR1 LGHNA and CDR2 YSLEER. Trimming took off 0 bases at V and 4 bases at J, with 21 bases between the two ends. This CDR3 is built from 18 residues. CDR3 loop: CASSQDSFYRGKFYGYTF. CDR3 bases: TGCGCCAGCAGCCAAGATTCATTCTATAGGGGGAAGTTCTATGGCTACACCTTC.

V is TRBV18 and J is TRBJ2-3; D is uncertain. This CDR3 region has 15 residues. Trimming stripped 6 bases from V and 0 bases from J, with 13 bases between. CDR1 KGHSH and CDR2 LQKENI come from the germline V gene. The CDR3 loop reads CASSDGTASTDTQYF. The CDR3 nucleotides read TGTGCCAGCTCCGATGGCACAGCTAGCACAGATACGCAGTATTTT.

The rearrangement links TRBV3-1 to TRBJ2-7; 7 bases are shared with TRBD2. This CDR3 spans 18 amino acids. Germline V gene lookup returns CDR1 LGHDT and CDR2 YNNKEL (reference sequence). The V gene end was trimmed by 0 bases and the J gene end by 1 base; junction bases not matched to a gene: 12. CDR3 protein: CASSQDFRGRGKSYEQYF. The CDR3 nucleotides are TGTGCCAGCAGCCAAGATTTCCGGGGGAGGGGCAAATCCTACGAGCAGTACTTC.

This clonotype was counted many times. The chain couples TRBV5-1 to TRBJ1-1, with D maybe TRBD1 (5 bases). CDR3 length equals 15 residues. V was trimmed by 1 base and J by 0 bases, leaving 10 bases between them. Germline V gene sequence: CDR1 SGHRS, CDR2 YFSETQ. CDR3 sequence (DNA): TGCGCCAGCAGCTTGCTTTTGGGACTGAACACTGAAGCTTTCTTT. This sequence encodes CASSLLLGLNTEAFF.

CDR3 nucleotide sequence: TGTGCCAGCAGTTACCAGGGCGGGAGCTCCTACGAGCAGTACTTC. This encodes CASSYQGGSSYEQYF. The J gene is TRBJ2-7, the V gene TRBV27; 7 nucleotides agree with TRBD2. This CDR3 is built from 15 residues. Germline CDR1 is MNHEY and CDR2 is SMNVEV (reference sequence). V was clipped by 4 bases and J by 0 bases; unmatched bases: 6.

This clonotype has only a few counts. The chain is built from TRBV12-3 or TRBV12-4 and TRBJ2-1; perhaps TRBD2 as D (6 bases). With 6 bases removed from V and 12 bases from J, the gap between germline ends came to 18 bases. The CDR3 spans 13 residues. CDR3 coding DNA: TGTGCCAGCAGCGCCGACGGGGGATATGGGCAGTTCTTC. Translation: CASSADGGYGQFF.

The V and J genes are TRBV4-1 and TRBJ2-7, with D uncertain. The V end lost 0 bases, the J end lost 4 bases, and 7 bases lay between the germline ends. Per germline, CDR1 MGHRA and CDR2 YSYEKL. This CDR3 is built from 13 residues. This CDR3 is CASSQDQWYEQYF. CDR3 nucleotides: TGCGCCAGCAGCCAAGATCAATGGTACGAGCAGTACTTC.

This chain links TRBV15 with TRBJ2-7; tentatively, D is TRBD1 or TRBD2 (5 bases each). Gene TRBJ2-5 matches the end of the DNA better, so the J call may be wrong. CDR3 size: 14 residues. The germline V gene encodes CDR1 LNHNV and CDR2 YYDKDF (reference sequence). CDR3 residues: CATRTEQEAETQYF. CDR3 nucleotide sequence: TGTGCCACCAGAACAGAACAGGAGGCGGAGACCCAGTACTTC.

The chain couples TRBV7-9 to TRBJ1-2; D call uncertain. This CDR3 has 13 residues. Trimming stripped 1 base from V and 6 bases from J, with 9 bases between. Germline CDR1 SEHNR, CDR2 FQNEAQ (reference sequence). The CDR3 protein is CASSLEVQHGYTF. In DNA form, the CDR3 reads TGTGCCAGCAGCTTAGAGGTCCAGCATGGCTACACCTTC.

The chain is built from TRBV25-1 and TRBJ1-6, with a weak D call TRBD1 (6 bases). The germline gives CDR1 MGHDK, CDR2 SYGVNS. V lost 6 bases and J lost 5, with 8 bases in between. The CDR3 has 13 amino acids. The chain's CDR3 is CASSRQDNSPLHF. DNA for the CDR3: TGTGCCAGCAGCCGACAGGATAATTCACCCCTCCACTTT.

This clonotype was observed once. The rearrangement links TRBV9 to TRBJ2-7; 12 bases agree with TRBD2. The junction had 7 bases not matched to a gene; V was cut back by 3 bases and J by 6 bases. Germline V gene data show CDR1 as SGDLS and CDR2 as YYNGEE. This CDR3 spans 15 amino acids. The CDR3 sequence: CASSAELAGGSEQYF. CDR3 in DNA: TGTGCCAGCAGCGCCGAACTAGCGGGAGGTTCCGAGCAGTACTTC.

V is TRBV7-9 and J is TRBJ1-4; 8 bases map to TRBD1. Germline lookup yields CDR1 SEHNR and CDR2 FQNEAQ (reference sequence). Trimming cost V 5 bases and J 4 bases; bases outside gene matches: 3. The CDR3 is 14 amino acids. The DNA of the CDR3 is TGTGCCAGCAGCCCGGACAGGGATAATGAAAAACTGTTTTTT. Protein product: CASSPDRDNEKLFF.

This chain uses TRBV29-1 with TRBJ2-1, with D perhaps matching TRBD2 (7 bases). Between the trimmed V and J ends, which lost 0 bases and 0 bases, there was a span of 15 bases. The CDR3 totals 17 residues. Germline V CDR1 and CDR2: SQVTM, ANQGSEA. Written as DNA, the CDR3 is TGCAGCGTTGAAGATCGGGGGGCCGGGAGCTCCTACAATGAGCAGTTCTTC. Translated: CSVEDRGAGSSYNEQFF.

The rearrangement links TRBV4-2 to TRBJ2-3; D possibly corresponds to TRBD1 (5 bases). The CDR3 loop spans 16 amino acids. The V and J ends lost 0 bases and 8 bases respectively, with 18 bases between them. Germline V gene lookup returns CDR1 LGHNA and CDR2 YNFKEQ. CDR3 nucleotides: TGTGCCAGCAGCCAAGAAGGCGGTGGGCAGGGCGGTACGCAGTATTTT. Translation gives CASSQEGGGQGGTQYF.

The V and J genes are TRBV7-2 and TRBJ1-6; D not resolved. CDR1 SGHTA and CDR2 FQGNSA come from the germline V gene. With 2 bases removed from V and 0 bases from J, the gap between germline ends came to 11 bases. This CDR3 has 17 amino acids. CDR3 in DNA: TGTGCCAGCAGCTTATTGCGGGCCAACTCCTATAATTCACCCCTCCACTTT. It translates to CASSLLRANSYNSPLHF.

The rearrangement links TRBV20-1 to TRBJ2-7; unclear D gene. CDR1 and CDR2 from the germline V gene are DFQATT and SNEGSKA (reference sequence). The CDR3 is 13 residues long. Trimming left V 2 bases short and J 0 bases short, with 8 bases between. The CDR3 DNA reads as TGCAGTGCTAGAAACGCGCTCTCCTACGAGCAGTACTTC. It codes for CSARNALSYEQYF.

Remarks on this clonotype: An end of the junction does not agree with germline; a read error may underlie this. V and J are TRBV5-6 and TRBJ2-4; 7 bases line up with TRBD1. The CDR3 is 14 amino acids. The germline CDR1 and CDR2 sequences are SGHDT and YYEEEE. The CDR3 DNA reads as TGTGCCGGCAGCCGCAGGGGGGCCAAAAACATTCAGTACTTC. The encoded protein is CAGSRRGAKNIQYF.

This clonotype was seen more than once but under ten times. The chain recombines TRBV6-2 or TRBV6-3 with TRBJ2-2; D is undetermined. The V end was cut by 5 bases, the J end by 4 bases, with 5 bases between. Germline V gene data show CDR1 as MNHEY and CDR2 as SVGEGT. The CDR3 covers 12 residues. The CDR3 DNA reads TGTGCCAGCAGTAAGACCACCGGGGAGCTGTTTTTT. Protein: CASSKTTGELFF.

The chain combines TRBV7-2 with TRBJ1-5, with TRBD1 as a possible D gene (6 bases). This CDR3 has 16 amino acids. V dropped 1 base and J dropped 0 bases, with 10 bases sitting between them. CDR1 SGHTA and CDR2 FQGNSA come from the germline V gene. The chain's CDR3 is CASSLDDRYSNQPQHF. The DNA of the CDR3 is TGTGCCAGCAGCTTAGATGACAGGTATAGCAATCAGCCCCAGCATTTT. Together with reference TRBV7-2 and TRBJ1-5, the CDR3 gives the full variable domain: GAGVSQSPSNKVTEKGKDVELRCDPISGHTALYWYRQSLGQGLEFLIYFQGNSAPDKSGLPSDRFSAERTGGSVSTLTIQRTQQEDSAVYLCASSLDDRYSNQPQHFGDGTRLSIL.

The chain carries TRBV9 and TRBJ1-2; D gene unclear. Trimming removed 0 bases from V and 10 bases from J, with 10 bases in between. The germline V gene has CDR1 SGDLS and CDR2 YYNGEE. The CDR3 sequence is 12 residues long. The CDR3 loop is CASSVEKGVYTF. Written as DNA, the CDR3 is TGTGCCAGCAGCGTAGAAAAGGGTGTCTACACCTTC.

The chain uses TRBV4-1 and TRBJ1-2, with 9 bases aligning to TRBD1. Per the germline V gene, CDR1 is MGHRA and CDR2 is YSYEKL. The J segment lost 7 bases and the V segment lost 2 bases, leaving 8 bases of the junction unmatched. The CDR3 covers 15 residues. CDR3 residues: CASSQPGTGSSGYTF. The CDR3 coding sequence is TGCGCCAGCAGCCAACCCGGGACAGGGAGTTCTGGCTACACCTTC.

CDR3 protein: CASFQGASAFF. For the CDR3, the DNA is TGTGCCAGCTTCCAGGGGGCGTCCGCTTTCTTT. The V gene is TRBV6-2 or TRBV6-3, the J gene TRBJ1-1; 8 bases fit TRBD1. Trimming took 8 bases from V and 11 from J; bases not matched to a gene: 7. CDR3 length: 11 amino acids. CDR1 MNHEY and CDR2 SVGEGT come from the germline V gene.